These 29 T cell receptor beta chains were all obtained from the same sample, sequenced in a study of OX40 agonist ivuxolimab in advanced cancers. Using immunoSEQ multiplex PCR, the repertoire was profiled, and TCRdb retains in-frame clones only, with some absent. There are over 65,000 clones in the sample; 65% to 90% occur only once, and about 2% lies in the top ten. The sequencing here drew on CD4+ or CD8+ T cells sorted from blood, taken in a trial of the OX40 agonist ivuxolimab. Every receptor here comes from an adult with an advanced solid tumor such as melanoma, head and neck, liver or kidney cancer.

This chain joins TRBV7-2 and TRBJ2-7, with 8 nucleotides matching TRBD2. The CDR3 is made up of 16 amino acids. In germline, CDR1 is SGHTA, CDR2 FQGNSA. J gave up 1 base and V 6 bases, and 11 bases lay outside the gene matches. The CDR3 DNA sequence: TGTGCCAGCAGTCCCCAAAGCGGGGGTGCGTCCTACGAGCAGTACTTC. Translation gives CASSPQSGGASYEQYF.

The chain recombines TRBV11-2 with TRBJ2-4; TRBD1 might be the D (5 bases). The CDR3 length is 15 residues. Germline CDR1 SGHAT, CDR2 FQNNGV. Deletions cut 3 bases from V and 2 bases from J, with 11 bases between. This chain's CDR3 is CASSLEGASKNIQYF. The CDR3, as DNA: TGTGCCAGCAGCTTGGAAGGGGCTTCCAAAAACATTCAGTACTTC.

The chain joins TRBV5-1 to TRBJ1-2, with a possible D match to TRBD1 (6 bases). V was pared by 4 bases and J by 8 bases, with 21 bases between. Germline V gene sequence: CDR1 SGHRS, CDR2 YFSETQ. The CDR3 is made up of 15 amino acids. The CDR3 nucleotides read TGCGCCAGCAGCCCGGACGGGGGCGGGCAAACGGGCTACACCTTC. Encoded protein: CASSPDGGGQTGYTF.

This chain uses TRBV5-6 with TRBJ1-2; D might be TRBD1 (5 bases). The length of the CDR3 is 15 residues. Trimming left V 0 bases short and J 4 bases short, with 13 bases between. Looked up from germline, CDR1 is SGHDT and CDR2 is YYEEEE. CDR3 in amino acids: CASSLAGVRAYGYTF. CDR3 bases: TGTGCCAGCAGCTTGGCGGGGGTTAGGGCCTATGGCTACACCTTC.

This clone was observed once. This sequence joins TRBV9 and TRBJ1-1; 7 nucleotides agree with TRBD1. Looked up from germline, CDR1 is SGDLS and CDR2 is YYNGEE. V shed 0 bases, J shed 6 bases, and the junction held 2 bases outside the gene matches. CDR3 length: 13 amino acids. CDR3 sequence reads: CASSVADRPEAFF. In DNA, the CDR3 is TGTGCCAGCAGCGTAGCGGACAGGCCTGAAGCTTTCTTT.

The chain combines TRBV28 with TRBJ2-1; 9 positions agree with TRBD2. The CDR3 is 15 amino acids. CDR1 MDHEN and CDR2 SYDVKM come from the germline V gene. V shed 5 bases, J shed 5 bases, and the junction held 7 bases outside the gene matches. The CDR3 DNA reads as TGTGCCAGCAGTGACCACGGGACTAGCCACAATGAGCAGTTCTTC. Encoded protein: CASSDHGTSHNEQFF.

This sequence joins TRBV5-1 and TRBJ2-3, with D perhaps TRBD1 (6 bases). CDR3 length: 14 residues. Trimming shortened V by 7 bases and J by 0 bases, and 12 bases separated the two germline ends. Germline CDR1 reads SGHRS; CDR2 reads YFSETQ. CDR3 amino acids: CASSDSSSTDTQYF. CDR3 bases: TGCGCCAGCTCGGACAGTTCTAGCACAGATACGCAGTATTTT.

V is TRBV28 and J is TRBJ1-2; possible D gene TRBD1, 5 bases. V was pared by 5 bases and J by 4 bases, with 14 bases between. This CDR3 contains 14 residues. CDR1 and CDR2 (germline): MDHEN, SYDVKM. As DNA, the CDR3 is TGTGCCAGCAGTCTCGGAGCGGGGGTCTATGGCTACACCTTC. Amino acids: CASSLGAGVYGYTF.

V is TRBV19 and J is TRBJ1-4; D might be TRBD1 (6 bases). Germline V gene sequence: CDR1 LNHDA, CDR2 SQIVND (reference sequence). The CDR3 has 15 residues. V lost 1 base, J lost 0 bases, and 6 bases lay in between. The CDR3 DNA reads TGTGCCAGTAGTATAGCAGGGGCAACTAATGAAAAACTGTTTTTT. It codes for CASSIAGATNEKLFF.

J is TRBJ2-5 and V is TRBV7-6, with unresolved D. Germline loops: CDR1 SGHVS, CDR2 FNYEAQ. This CDR3 has 15 residues. Trimming left V 6 bases short and J 0 bases short, with 14 bases between. For the CDR3, the DNA is TGTGCCAGCAGTCTTGCAGCGACGTACCAAGAGACCCAGTACTTC. It codes for CASSLAATYQETQYF. The complete variable domain, with remaining parts taken from reference TRBV7-6 and TRBJ2-5, reads GAGVSQSPRYKVTKRGQDVALRCDPISGHVSLYWYRQALGQGPEFLTYFNYEAQQDKSGLPNDRFSAERPEGSISTLTIQRTEQRDSAMYRCASSLAATYQETQYFGPGTRLLVL.

The chain recombines TRBV4-2 with TRBJ2-3, with no clear D. Germline CDR1 and CDR2: LGHNA and YNFKEQ. Trimming took 1 base from V and 6 from J, leaving 8 bases between them. The CDR3 runs 13 residues. CDR3: CASSQGRPDTQYF. For the CDR3, the DNA is TGTGCCAGCAGCCAAGGGCGTCCCGATACGCAGTATTTT.

The J gene is TRBJ1-6, the V gene TRBV7-9; 7 bases are a match to TRBD1. This CDR3 is built from 14 residues. J lost 6 bases, V lost 5 bases, and 4 bases had no gene match. Germline V gives CDR1 SEHNR, CDR2 FQNEAQ (reference sequence). The CDR3: CASSPGGANSPLHF. CDR3 DNA sequence: TGTGCCAGCAGCCCAGGGGGGGCTAATTCACCCCTCCACTTT.

V gene TRBV7-3 combines with J gene TRBJ1-1; no clear D. This CDR3 comprises 12 residues. Germline CDR1 is SGHTA and CDR2 is FQGTGA. V shed 5 bases and J shed 3 bases, with 7 bases lying between them. This CDR3 reads CASSLFDTEAFF. The CDR3 DNA sequence: TGTGCCAGCAGCCTCTTTGACACTGAAGCTTTCTTT.

This chain connects TRBV7-9 to TRBJ1-5; D gene ambiguous. Trimming took off 4 bases at V and 4 bases at J, with 14 bases between the two ends. The CDR3 consists of 15 residues. In germline, CDR1 is SEHNR, CDR2 FQNEAQ (reference sequence). The CDR3 reads CASSSAGRENQPQHF. The CDR3 coding sequence is TGTGCCAGCAGCTCGGCTGGGCGCGAAAATCAGCCCCAGCATTTT. Full variable domain (remainder filled in from reference TRBV7-9 and TRBJ1-5): DTGVSQNPRHKITKRGQNVTFRCDPISEHNRLYWYRQTLGQGPEFLTYFQNEAQLEKSRLLSDRFSAERPKGSFSTLEIQRTEQGDSAMYLCASSSAGRENQPQHFGDGTRLSIL.

The rearrangement uses TRBV11-2 and TRBJ2-7; 9 nucleotides align to TRBD2. The V gene end was trimmed by 1 base and the J gene end by 4 bases; junction bases not matched to a gene: 5. The length of the CDR3 is 15 residues. Per germline, CDR1 SGHAT and CDR2 FQNNGV. For the CDR3, the DNA is TGTGCCAGCAGCTTAGGTGCGGGGGGGATTTACGAGCAGTACTTC. This gives the protein CASSLGAGGIYEQYF.

This clone was recorded a few times. V and J are TRBV30 and TRBJ1-1; D is possibly TRBD1 (5 bases). Germline CDR1 and CDR2: GTSNPN and SVGIG (reference sequence). The CDR3 is 12 residues long. Trimming left V 5 bases short and J 4 bases short, with 11 bases between. The DNA of the CDR3 is TGTGCCTGGGGCAGGGTAAGCACTGAAGCTTTCTTT. Residues: CAWGRVSTEAFF.

The chain carries TRBV7-3 and TRBJ2-7, with 9 bases fitting TRBD1. The CDR3 has 18 amino acids. Germline-derived CDR1 and CDR2 are SGHTA and FQGTGA. Trimming cost V 5 bases and J 6 bases; bases outside gene matches: 20. The CDR3 DNA reads TGTGCCAGCAGCGCATACAGAAGAGGGACAGGGTTAGGTGGCGAGCAGTACTTC. It encodes CASSAYRRGTGLGGEQYF. The complete variable domain, with remaining parts taken from reference TRBV7-3 and TRBJ2-7, reads GAGVSQTPSNKVTEKGKYVELRCDPISGHTALYWYRQSLGQGPEFLIYFQGTGAADDSGLPNDRFFAVRPEGSVSTLKIQRTERGDSAVYLCASSAYRRGTGLGGEQYFGPGTRLTVT.

The sample holds one count of this clone. The CDR3 here is CASSLVKKNEKLFF. CDR3 DNA: TGTGCCAGCAGCTTAGTGAAGAAGAATGAAAAACTGTTTTTT. The chain is built from TRBV5-6 and TRBJ1-4; no reliable D call. Per germline, CDR1 SGHDT and CDR2 YYEEEE. Trimming took 2 bases from V and 5 from J, leaving 10 bases between them. The CDR3 loop spans 14 amino acids.

V is TRBV16 and J is TRBJ1-1; possible D gene TRBD1, 5 bases. The CDR3 runs 15 residues. Trimming cost V 0 bases and J 4 bases, with 12 bases left between them. Germline assignment: CDR1 KGHSY and CDR2 FQNENV. The CDR3 spells CASSQSRTQGTEAFF. CDR3 nucleotides: TGTGCCAGCAGCCAATCACGGACACAAGGCACTGAAGCTTTCTTT.

This clone was found a few times. The V call is TRBV13, the J call TRBJ1-1, with unresolved D. Trimming removed 5 bases at V and 11 bases at J, with 15 bases between. The CDR3 totals 12 residues. Looked up from germline, CDR1 is PRHDT and CDR2 is FYEKMQ (reference sequence). CDR3 residues: CASSPTNKRAFF. The CDR3 nucleotides are TGTGCCAGCAGCCCGACTAATAAACGGGCTTTCTTT.

This clone was recorded once. The chain is built from TRBV5-1 and TRBJ1-1; TRBD1 might be the D (5 bases). V lost 4 bases and J lost 4, with 17 bases in between. CDR3 length: 15 amino acids. Germline V lookup: CDR1 SGHRS, CDR2 YFSETQ. The CDR3 sequence: CASSLGFGAGTEAFF. CDR3 DNA sequence: TGCGCCAGCAGCCTGGGATTTGGGGCGGGCACTGAAGCTTTCTTT.

The chain is built from TRBV5-6 and TRBJ1-4, with a tentative D call TRBD1 (6 bases). The length of the CDR3 is 14 residues. Trimming cost V 2 bases and J 8 bases, with 13 bases left between them. Germline V gives CDR1 SGHDT, CDR2 YYEEEE. The CDR3 spells CASSFTGRREKLFF. The CDR3 DNA is TGTGCCAGCAGCTTTACAGGGAGACGAGAAAAACTGTTTTTT.

This sequence joins TRBV2 and TRBJ1-5; perhaps TRBD1 as D (6 bases). Germline CDR1 SNHLY, CDR2 FYNNEI. V lost 3 bases and J lost 4, with 16 bases in between. This CDR3 contains 16 residues. CDR3 amino acids: CASSDGGGLGNQPQHF. CDR3 in DNA: TGTGCCAGCAGTGACGGTGGGGGGCTGGGGAATCAGCCCCAGCATTTT.

The V gene is TRBV7-6, the J gene TRBJ1-6; possibly TRBD1 for D (5 bases). V was clipped by 8 bases and J by 7 bases, with 18 bases between them. CDR3 length: 15 amino acids. Per germline, CDR1 SGHVS and CDR2 FNYEAQ. The CDR3 loop is CASAYGRAANSPLHF. In DNA form, the CDR3 reads TGTGCCAGCGCGTACGGCAGGGCGGCGAATTCACCCCTCCACTTT.

The chain recombines TRBV5-1 with TRBJ2-1; D is perhaps TRBD2 (6 bases). CDR3 length: 15 amino acids. V lost 3 bases and J 9 bases, leaving 19 bases between the germline ends. Germline CDR1 SGHRS, CDR2 YFSETQ. The CDR3 is CASSSGREKAGEQFF. In nucleotides, the CDR3 is TGCGCCAGCAGCTCGGGACGGGAGAAGGCGGGTGAGCAGTTCTTC.

This chain uses TRBV2 with TRBJ1-4; a weak D match, TRBD1 (6 bases). CDR3 size: 15 residues. Trimming stripped 2 bases from V and 8 bases from J, with 15 bases between. Germline values: CDR1 SNHLY, CDR2 FYNNEI. The CDR3 region is CASSETGGKGEKLFF. In nucleotides, the CDR3 is TGTGCCAGCAGTGAAACCGGGGGCAAAGGGGAAAAACTGTTTTTT.

This chain joins TRBV28 and TRBJ2-7; 9 positions match TRBD1. V shed 6 bases, J shed 1 base, and the junction held 13 bases outside the gene matches. Germline V CDR1 and CDR2: MDHEN, SYDVKM. The CDR3 has 17 amino acids. CDR3 sequence (DNA): TGTGCCAGCAGGCCCCTTCTCACGGGACAGGGTTCCTACGAGCAGTACTTC. Translated: CASRPLLTGQGSYEQYF.

CDR3 bases: TGTGCCAGTAGTATAGGTGGAATAGCGGGGGTATCCGGGGAGCTGTTTTTT. It encodes CASSIGGIAGVSGELFF. This chain uses TRBV19 with TRBJ2-2, with TRBD2 identical over 9 bases. This CDR3 has 17 amino acids. Trimming took 1 base from V and 6 from J; bases not matched to a gene: 9. From germline, CDR1 is LNHDA and CDR2 SQIVND (reference sequence).

The CDR3 is CASSLEGGPNYGYTF. The CDR3, as DNA: TGTGCCAGCAGCCTAGAGGGGGGACCTAACTATGGCTACACCTTC. This chain uses TRBV7-9 with TRBJ1-2; TRBD1 might be the D (6 bases). This CDR3 has 15 residues. Germline values: CDR1 SEHNR, CDR2 FQNEAQ (reference sequence). Trimming cost V 5 bases and J 0 bases, with 13 bases left between them.